This TCR beta chain was sequenced for a study of T cells in Graves' hyperthyroidism and ophthalmopathy. Study-wide context: Peripheral blood was drawn at first diagnosis, prior to all treatment. The study, taken as a whole, reports: Through a model of 13 V-J features, ophthalmopathy was separated from stable hyperthyroidism.

Ophthalmopathy patients had moderate-to-severe active disease, CAS ≥3, NOSPECS ≥4, and disease duration under 3 months. RNA transcripts provided the source from which TCR beta CDR3 regions were amplified. A set of HTBI primers served as the primers for a first-round RT-PCR of the TCR CDR3. TCRdb recomputed calls from the multiplex PCR reads with MiXCR, one row per CDR3 protein. The sample records approximately 400,000 distinct CDR3 sequences, roughly 13% being singletons. About this clonotype: The antigen remains unidentified. Germline is not matched at one junction end, which may reflect a read error.

The sequence was obtained from a man over 45 with Graves' ophthalmopathy. Sequencing used blood.

The CDR3 DNA reads as TGTGCCAGCAGCCAAGGGAAGCTCGGGAGAACTGGAAACGAGCAATGCTTC. This translates into CASSQGKLGRTGNEQCF. J is TRBJ2-7 and V is TRBV3-1; weak D call: TRBD2 (6 bases). The CDR3 contains 17 residues. Germline V CDR1 and CDR2: LGHDT, YNNKEL (reference sequence).